Each of the 8 T cell receptor beta chains below was sequenced from the same sample in a study of early T cells in non-severe SARS-CoV-2 infection. TCRdb passed the 5' RACE reads through MiXCR, listing each CDR3 protein once. The repertoire includes approximately 70,000 distinct CDR3 sequences, over 10% of them detected once, and roughly 2.5% sits in the top ten. The sequences come from whole blood, collected at baseline. These receptors originate from an adult who was a healthcare worker with PCR-confirmed SARS-CoV-2 infection or an uninfected control (not recorded which).

In its sample, this clonotype was seen a few times. The rearrangement links TRBV12-3 or TRBV12-4 to TRBJ2-3; D is uncertain. The CDR3 is made up of 12 amino acids. With 2 bases removed from V and 4 bases from J, the gap between germline ends came to 4 bases. The CDR3 DNA reads TGTGCCAGCAGTTTACTGTCAGATACGCAGTATTTT. Amino acids: CASSLLSDTQYF.

This clonotype was counted only a few times. V gene TRBV3-1 combines with J gene TRBJ1-2; 8 nucleotides line up with TRBD1. CDR3 length: 14 residues. Germline V lookup: CDR1 LGHDT, CDR2 YNNKEL (reference sequence). V gave up 4 bases and J gave up 4 bases; unmatched junction bases: 5. CDR3 coding DNA: TGTGCCAGCAGCCGGAAACAGGGGGGCTATGGCTACACCTTC. As protein: CASSRKQGGYGYTF.

Only a few counts were recorded for this clonotype. This chain uses TRBV28 with TRBJ2-3; D not certain. This CDR3 is built from 14 residues. Looked up from germline, CDR1 is MDHEN and CDR2 is SYDVKM. Trimming pared 8 bases from V and 5 bases from J, leaving 17 bases between. Here the CDR3 reads CASSAATQQDTQYF. CDR3 DNA sequence: TGTGCCAGCTCCGCCGCAACCCAGCAAGATACGCAGTATTTT.

The chain joins TRBV7-2 to TRBJ2-5; 11 bases line up with TRBD2. Trimming cost V 1 base and J 6 bases; bases outside gene matches: 7. The germline gives CDR1 SGHTA, CDR2 FQGNSA. The CDR3 length is 16 residues. The CDR3 is CASSLVGSGGAKTQYF. DNA for the CDR3: TGTGCCAGCAGCTTAGTTGGTAGCGGGGGGGCGAAGACCCAGTACTTC.

This clonotype was seen only a few times. The chain couples TRBV5-1 to TRBJ2-3; no reliable D call. The CDR3 extends over 12 amino acids. V was pared by 0 bases and J by 2 bases, with 1 base between. The germline V gene encodes CDR1 SGHRS and CDR2 YFSETQ. The CDR3 DNA reads TGCGCCAGCAGCTTGGCCACAGATACGCAGTATTTT. Protein: CASSLATDTQYF.

This clonotype was picked up many times. In DNA, the CDR3 is TGTGCCAGCAGTTACTCGGGGAACGCCCTAGCCAAAAACATTCAGTACTTC. It is translated as CASSYSGNALAKNIQYF. The chain links TRBV6-5 to TRBJ2-4; D unresolved. Trimming took 0 bases from V and 0 from J, leaving 12 bases between them. The CDR3 is 17 residues long. In germline, CDR1 is MNHEY, CDR2 SVGAGI.

This clonotype was observed a handful of times. V is TRBV12-3 or TRBV12-4 and J is TRBJ1-3; perhaps TRBD1 as D (5 bases). The CDR3 spans 13 residues. Trimming removed 6 bases from V and 8 bases from J, with 14 bases in between. The CDR3 here is CASRRGPADTIYF. CDR3 nucleotides: TGTGCCAGCAGAAGGGGCCCGGCGGACACCATATATTTT.

The J gene is TRBJ2-7, the V gene TRBV4-3, with D perhaps matching TRBD2 (6 bases). CDR3 size: 24 residues. With 0 bases removed from V and 0 bases from J, the gap between germline ends came to 36 bases. CDR1 and CDR2 from the germline V gene are LGHNA and YSLEER. CDR3 in DNA: TGCGCCAGCAGCCAAGACGTAGGACTACGACAGATACTGACTCTCATGGGAGACTCCTACGAGCAGTACTTC. This encodes CASSQDVGLRQILTLMGDSYEQYF.